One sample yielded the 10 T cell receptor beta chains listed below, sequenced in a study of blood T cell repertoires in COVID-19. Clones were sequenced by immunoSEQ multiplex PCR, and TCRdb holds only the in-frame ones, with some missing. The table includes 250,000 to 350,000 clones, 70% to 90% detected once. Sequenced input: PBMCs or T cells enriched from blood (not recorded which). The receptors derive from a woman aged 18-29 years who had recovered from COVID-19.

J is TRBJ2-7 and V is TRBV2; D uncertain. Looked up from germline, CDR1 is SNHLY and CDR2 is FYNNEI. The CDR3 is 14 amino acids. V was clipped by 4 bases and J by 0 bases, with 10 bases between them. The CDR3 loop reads CASSGMRISYEQYF. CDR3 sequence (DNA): TGTGCCAGCAGTGGAATGAGGATCTCCTACGAGCAGTACTTC.

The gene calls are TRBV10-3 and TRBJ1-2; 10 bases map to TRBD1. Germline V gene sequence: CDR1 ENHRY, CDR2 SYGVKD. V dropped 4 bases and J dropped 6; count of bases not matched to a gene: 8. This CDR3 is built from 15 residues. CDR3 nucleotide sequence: TGTGCCATCAGTGCAGCCGGGACAGGGGTCGATGGCTACACCTTC. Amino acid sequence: CAISAAGTGVDGYTF.

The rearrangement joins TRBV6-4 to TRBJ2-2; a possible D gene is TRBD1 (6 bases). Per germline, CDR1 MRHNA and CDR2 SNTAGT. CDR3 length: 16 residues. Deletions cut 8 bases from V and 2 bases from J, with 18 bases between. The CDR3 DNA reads TGTGCCAGCTCAATTGGGCCAGGGGCAAACACCGGGGAGCTGTTTTTT. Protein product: CASSIGPGANTGELFF.

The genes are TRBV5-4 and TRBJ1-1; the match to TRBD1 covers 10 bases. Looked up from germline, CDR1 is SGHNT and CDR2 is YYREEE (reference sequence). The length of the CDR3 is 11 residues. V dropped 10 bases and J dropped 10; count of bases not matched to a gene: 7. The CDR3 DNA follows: TGTGCCGCCGGGACAGGGGTCCTAGCTTTCTTT. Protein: CAAGTGVLAFF.

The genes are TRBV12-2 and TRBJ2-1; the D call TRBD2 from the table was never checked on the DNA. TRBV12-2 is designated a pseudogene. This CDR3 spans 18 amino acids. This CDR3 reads CASRPPGTSGRGSNEQFF. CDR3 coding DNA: TGTGCAAGTCGCCCCCCCGGGACTAGCGGGCGGGGCTCCAATGAGCAGTTCTTC.

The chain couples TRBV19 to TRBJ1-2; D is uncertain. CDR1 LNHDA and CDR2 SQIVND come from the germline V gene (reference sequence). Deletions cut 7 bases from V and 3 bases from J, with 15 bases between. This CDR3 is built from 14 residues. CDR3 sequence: CASTSPPADYGYTF. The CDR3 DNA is TGTGCCAGTACCTCACCCCCAGCGGACTATGGCTACACCTTC.

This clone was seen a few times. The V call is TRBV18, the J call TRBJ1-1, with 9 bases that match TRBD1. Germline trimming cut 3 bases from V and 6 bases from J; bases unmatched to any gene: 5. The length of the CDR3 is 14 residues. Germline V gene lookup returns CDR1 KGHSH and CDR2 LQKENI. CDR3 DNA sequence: TGTGCCAGCTCACCGACAGGGGGAGCCGCTGAAGCTTTCTTT. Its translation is CASSPTGGAAEAFF.

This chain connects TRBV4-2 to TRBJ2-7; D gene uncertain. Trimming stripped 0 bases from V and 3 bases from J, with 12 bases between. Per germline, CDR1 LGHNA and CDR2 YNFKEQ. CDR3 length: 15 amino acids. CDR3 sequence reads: CASSQEFGYGYEQYF. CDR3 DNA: TGTGCCAGCAGCCAAGAATTCGGGTATGGCTACGAGCAGTACTTC.

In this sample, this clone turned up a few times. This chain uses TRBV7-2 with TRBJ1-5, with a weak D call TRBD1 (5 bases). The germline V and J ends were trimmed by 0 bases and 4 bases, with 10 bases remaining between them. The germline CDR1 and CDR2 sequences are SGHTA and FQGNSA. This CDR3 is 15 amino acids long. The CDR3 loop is CASSLASAGNQPQHF. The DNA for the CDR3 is TGTGCCAGCAGCTTAGCGTCGGCAGGGAATCAGCCCCAGCATTTT. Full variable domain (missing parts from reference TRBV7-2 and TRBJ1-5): GAGVSQSPSNKVTEKGKDVELRCDPISGHTALYWYRQSLGQGLEFLIYFQGNSAPDKSGLPSDRFSAERTGGSVSTLTIQRTQQEDSAVYLCASSLASAGNQPQHFGDGTRLSIL.

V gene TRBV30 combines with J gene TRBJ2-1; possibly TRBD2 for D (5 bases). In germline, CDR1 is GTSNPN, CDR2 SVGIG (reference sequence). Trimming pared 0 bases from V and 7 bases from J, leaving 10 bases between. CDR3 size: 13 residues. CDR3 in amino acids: CAWSVRGVNEQFF. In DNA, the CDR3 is TGTGCCTGGAGTGTTCGGGGAGTAAATGAGCAGTTCTTC.